This T cell receptor (beta chain) was sequenced during a study of T cells after yellow fever vaccination. The study, taken as a whole, reports: The booster saw the reappearance of most primary-vaccination clones (nearly 98% CD4, around 90% CD8).

Synthesis of TCR cDNA relied on 5'RACE template switching, which attached a universal primer site and UMIs. Via MiXCR, TCRdb re-called the 5' RACE reads, giving one row per CDR3 protein. The table records 500,000 to 650,000 distinct CDR3 sequences, approximately 13% of them present only once. For this clonotype: Its antigen is not known.

Germline V gene lookup returns CDR1 DFQATT and CDR2 SNEGSKA (reference sequence). The CDR3 consists of 14 residues. J gave up 4 bases and V 6 bases, and 11 bases lay outside the gene matches. The chain links TRBV20-1 to TRBJ1-1, with 7 bases matching TRBD1. The origin of this receptor is a young man who received the YFV17D yellow fever vaccine. The sequencing used PBMCs, collected on the day of the yellow fever booster vaccination. This CDR3 is CSATRTGAATEAFF. The CDR3 coding sequence is TGCAGTGCCACCAGGACAGGTGCGGCCACTGAAGCTTTCTTT.